The 25 T cell receptor beta chains below come from one sample, sequenced in a study of blood T cell repertoires in COVID-19. Measured with immunoSEQ multiplex PCR; TCRdb has only the in-frame clones, and not every one. The top ten clones hold just under 2% of a sample with fewer than 500,000 clones, 87% of them seen once. Input material: PBMCs or T cells enriched from blood (not recorded which). The receptor set was obtained from a woman younger than 30 with acute COVID-19.

The chain has TRBV11-2 and TRBJ1-2; D unclear. Germline CDR1 and CDR2: SGHAT and FQNNGV. CDR3 length: 13 amino acids. V lost 1 base and J 5 bases, leaving 8 bases between the germline ends. CDR3 coding DNA: TGTGCCAGCAGCTTAGCGGCGGGGTATGGCTACACCTTC. It translates to CASSLAAGYGYTF.

The chain has TRBV5-1 and TRBJ2-1; TRBD2 might be the D (7 bases). The CDR3 loop spans 15 amino acids. V lost 6 bases, J lost 4 bases, and 17 bases lay in between. Germline assignment: CDR1 SGHRS and CDR2 YFSETQ. In nucleotides, the CDR3 is TGCGCCAGCAACCCCCGGGGGGCGCGGTACAATGAGCAGTTCTTC. Amino acids: CASNPRGARYNEQFF.

This sequence joins TRBV7-9 and TRBJ2-5; 8 bases are shared with TRBD2. Trimming removed 2 bases from V and 3 bases from J; junction bases left unmatched: 11. The CDR3 has 17 residues. Germline values: CDR1 SEHNR, CDR2 FQNEAQ (reference sequence). As DNA, the CDR3 is TGTGCCAGCAGCTTAACTCTTTCGGGAGGGGAAGAAGAGACCCAGTACTTC. Protein sequence: CASSLTLSGGEEETQYF.

The CDR3 spells CASSEGLAGGPYNEQFF. Written as DNA, the CDR3 is TGTGCCAGCAGCGAGGGACTAGCGGGGGGGCCTTACAATGAGCAGTTCTTC. J is TRBJ2-1 and V is TRBV9; 16 nucleotides agree with TRBD2. The CDR3 has 17 residues. With V trimmed by 3 bases and J by 4 bases, 4 bases remained unmatched. Germline V gene data show CDR1 as SGDLS and CDR2 as YYNGEE.

The chain joins TRBV5-4 to TRBJ2-5; 8 nucleotides agree with TRBD2. Germline CDR1 reads SGHNT; CDR2 reads YYREEE (reference sequence). With V trimmed by 4 bases and J by 4 bases, 12 bases remained unmatched. The CDR3 consists of 16 residues. CDR3 protein: CASSRAGARQVETQYF. The CDR3 DNA reads TGTGCCAGCAGCCGAGCGGGAGCACGACAGGTAGAGACCCAGTACTTC.

V usage is TRBV5-1 and J usage is TRBJ2-5; the D gene is possibly TRBD1 (6 bases). This CDR3 has 14 amino acids. Trimming took 0 bases from V and 5 from J, leaving 11 bases between them. Looked up from germline, CDR1 is SGHRS and CDR2 is YFSETQ. CDR3: CASSLARGGETQYF. DNA for the CDR3: TGCGCCAGCAGCTTGGCCAGGGGTGGGGAGACCCAGTACTTC.

V gene TRBV5-1 combines with J gene TRBJ2-7, with 9 bases matching TRBD2. This CDR3 has 13 amino acids. V lost 6 bases to trimming and J lost 3 bases; unmatched junction nucleotides: 4. CDR1 is SGHRS and CDR2 is YFSETQ in the germline V gene. The CDR3 reads CASKREDLYEQYF. As DNA, the CDR3 is TGCGCCAGCAAGCGGGAGGACCTCTACGAGCAGTACTTC.

A remark on this clone: Other DNA sequences from this sample encode an identical CDR3 as well. This chain uses TRBV7-9 with TRBJ1-2; D is perhaps TRBD1 (6 bases). Per germline, CDR1 SEHNR and CDR2 FQNEAQ (reference sequence). V lost 5 bases and J 4 bases, leaving 11 bases between the germline ends. CDR3 size: 13 residues. The CDR3 nucleotides are TGTGCCAGCAGCACGGACAGCTCCTATGGCTACACCTTC. It is translated as CASSTDSSYGYTF.

V and J are TRBV2 and TRBJ1-4; possible D gene TRBD1, 6 bases. CDR3 length: 15 residues. V was shortened by 6 bases and J by 0 bases, with 11 bases between the two germline ends. CDR1 is SNHLY, CDR2 FYNNEI, per germline. For the CDR3, the DNA is TGTGCCAGCAGGGGAAGGACAGCAACTAATGAAAAACTGTTTTTT. Protein product: CASRGRTATNEKLFF.

In this sample, this clone turned up once. A much larger clone differs from this one at a single base, so this may be a read error. The chain couples TRBV3-1 (or the pseudogene TRBV3-2) to TRBJ2-1; TRBD1 might be the D (6 bases). Trimming took 5 bases from V and 0 from J, leaving 11 bases between them. Germline CDR1 LGHDT, CDR2 YNNKEL (reference sequence). There are 15 residues in the CDR3. The CDR3 spells CASSFRDTSYNEQFF. The CDR3 DNA reads as TGTGCCAGCAGCTTCCGGGACACCTCCTACAATGAGCAGTTCTTC.

This sequence joins TRBV7-2 and TRBJ1-1, with D perhaps matching TRBD1 (5 bases). V shed 4 bases and J shed 6 bases, with 21 bases lying between them. Per the germline V gene, CDR1 is SGHTA and CDR2 is FQGNSA. The CDR3 runs to 16 residues. The chain's CDR3 is CASSSARGEGFAEAFF. The CDR3, as DNA: TGTGCCAGCAGCTCAGCACGGGGGGAGGGTTTTGCTGAAGCTTTCTTT.

This clone was recorded many times. The sample carries other DNA sequences with the same CDR3. This rearrangement joins TRBV3-1 (or the pseudogene TRBV3-2) to TRBJ1-6; 7 nucleotides align to TRBD1. The germline gives CDR1 LGHDT, CDR2 YNNKEL (reference sequence). This CDR3 has 14 residues. Losses at the gene ends were 3 bases for V and 10 bases for J; bases not matched to a gene: 6. The CDR3 DNA sequence: TGTGCCAGCAGCCAGGGTGGAGGGGGCTCACCCCTCCACTTT. This codes for CASSQGGGGSPLHF.

The V call is TRBV27, the J call TRBJ2-3, with 7 bases aligning to TRBD1. This CDR3 comprises 15 residues. Losses at the gene ends were 0 bases for V and 4 bases for J; bases not matched to a gene: 4. In germline, CDR1 is MNHEY, CDR2 SMNVEV (reference sequence). CDR3 coding DNA: TGTGCCAGCAGTTTATCGACAGGGAAAGCAGATACGCAGTATTTT. It is translated as CASSLSTGKADTQYF.

This clone was seen more than once but under ten times. The chain combines TRBV3-1 (or the pseudogene TRBV3-2) with TRBJ1-4, with TRBD1 identical over 12 bases. Germline V CDR1 and CDR2: LGHDT, YNNKEL (reference sequence). V gave up 0 bases and J gave up 5 bases; unmatched junction bases: 10. CDR3 length: 19 amino acids. The CDR3 DNA reads as TGTGCCAGCAGCCAAGAAGGGGGGACAGGGGGCGCTTGGAATGAAAAACTGTTTTTT. The encoded protein is CASSQEGGTGGAWNEKLFF.

The chain is built from TRBV7-9 and TRBJ2-1; D is undetermined. Looked up from germline, CDR1 is SEHNR and CDR2 is FQNEAQ (reference sequence). V lost 8 bases, J lost 0 bases, and 11 bases lay in between. The CDR3 covers 14 residues. The CDR3 protein is CASGLAGSYNEQFF. The CDR3 region has the DNA TGTGCCAGCGGTCTGGCAGGCTCCTACAATGAGCAGTTCTTC. Looking up the rest from reference TRBV7-9 and TRBJ2-1 gives the full variable domain: DTGVSQNPRHKITKRGQNVTFRCDPISEHNRLYWYRQTLGQGPEFLTYFQNEAQLEKSRLLSDRFSAERPKGSFSTLEIQRTEQGDSAMYLCASGLAGSYNEQFFGPGTRLTVL.

This clone came up once. This chain uses TRBV5-4 with TRBJ2-1; 11 bases are shared with TRBD1. This CDR3 comprises 15 residues. V dropped 0 bases and J dropped 6; count of bases not matched to a gene: 2. The V gene's germline CDR1 is SGHNT and CDR2 YYREEE (reference sequence). The CDR3 region has the DNA TGTGCCAGCAGCTTGGCGGGGACAGGGGGCAATGAGCAGTTCTTC. It codes for CASSLAGTGGNEQFF.

This rearrangement joins TRBV7-8 to TRBJ1-3; D remains unclear. Germline values: CDR1 SGHVS, CDR2 FQNEAQ. This CDR3 spans 17 amino acids. V was trimmed by 2 bases and J by 3 bases, leaving 17 bases between them. The CDR3 nucleotides are TGTGCCAGCAGCTTACAGTCGTTGCGCGGTGGTGGAAACACCATATATTTT. Its protein is CASSLQSLRGGGNTIYF.

For the CDR3, the DNA is TGTGCCAGCCGGGACACCTCGAACACCGGGGAGCTGTTTTTT. It yields the protein CASRDTSNTGELFF. V is TRBV2 and J is TRBJ2-2, with a weak D call TRBD1 (6 bases). The V end was cut by 8 bases, the J end by 0 bases, with 10 bases between. CDR1 SNHLY and CDR2 FYNNEI come from the germline V gene. The CDR3 totals 14 residues. The variable domain in full, with the rest retrieved from reference TRBV2 and TRBJ2-2, is EPEVTQTPSHQVTQMGQEVILRCVPISNHLYFYWYRQILGQKVEFLVSFYNNEISEKSEIFDDQFSVERPDGSNFTLKIRSTKLEDSAMYFCASRDTSNTGELFFGEGSRLTVL.

The chain is built from TRBV3-1 (or the pseudogene TRBV3-2) and TRBJ1-5, with D unclear. The germline V gene encodes CDR1 LGHDT and CDR2 YNNKEL (reference sequence). The CDR3 loop spans 13 amino acids. Trimming cost V 5 bases and J 6 bases, with 11 bases left between them. CDR3 sequence reads: CASSSAGGQPQHF. Here the CDR3 DNA reads TGTGCCAGCAGCTCGGCGGGAGGTCAGCCCCAGCATTTT.

This sequence joins TRBV6-6 and TRBJ2-3; the match to TRBD2 covers 8 bases. Germline values: CDR1 MNHNY, CDR2 SVGAGI (reference sequence). The CDR3 extends over 14 amino acids. After removal of 2 bases from V and 5 bases from J, the junction contained 3 bases not matched to a gene. The CDR3 region has the DNA TGTGCCAGCAGTTACATCGGGAGGGGAGATACGCAGTATTTT. Translation: CASSYIGRGDTQYF.

V is TRBV4-1 and J is TRBJ2-1, with 7 bases identical to TRBD2. Germline V gene data show CDR1 as MGHRA and CDR2 as YSYEKL. This CDR3 has 15 residues. The ends lost 3 bases at V and 1 base at J; junction bases unmatched: 3. CDR3 amino acids: CASSQGLPSYNEQFF. CDR3 sequence (DNA): TGCGCCAGCAGCCAGGGACTACCTTCCTACAATGAGCAGTTCTTC.

The chain combines TRBV7-8 with TRBJ2-1; TRBD2 agrees at 11 bases. The germline gives CDR1 SGHVS, CDR2 FQNEAQ. The V segment lost 4 bases and the J segment 5 bases; nucleotides outside the gene matches: 10. The CDR3 has 17 amino acids. CDR3 nucleotide sequence: TGTGCCAGCAGCTCCCCATTGGGTAGCGGGGGGGACAATGAGCAGTTCTTC. This codes for CASSSPLGSGGDNEQFF. The full variable domain, completed using reference TRBV7-8 and TRBJ2-1, is GAGVSQSPRYKVAKRGQDVALRCDPISGHVSLFWYQQALGQGPEFLTYFQNEAQLDKSGLPSDRFFAERPEGSVSTLKIQRTQQEDSAVYLCASSSPLGSGGDNEQFFGPGTRLTVL.

V gene TRBV9 combines with J gene TRBJ1-3; a weak D match, TRBD1 (6 bases). V was clipped by 3 bases and J by 2 bases, with 12 bases between them. CDR3 length: 15 amino acids. CDR1 SGDLS and CDR2 YYNGEE come from the germline V gene. CDR3 amino acids: CASSGRQAPGNTIYF. CDR3 nucleotide sequence: TGTGCCAGCAGCGGGCGACAGGCACCTGGAAACACCATATATTTT.

The chain couples TRBV7-2 to TRBJ1-1; 10 bases line up with TRBD1. The V gene end was trimmed by 6 bases and the J gene end by 5 bases; junction bases not matched to a gene: 6. CDR3 size: 14 residues. Germline assignment: CDR1 SGHTA and CDR2 FQGNSA. The DNA for the CDR3 is TGTGCCAGCAGTCTAGACAGGGGGCGTACTGAAGCTTTCTTT. This codes for CASSLDRGRTEAFF.

The chain recombines TRBV12-3 or TRBV12-4 with TRBJ1-2; D is unclear. The V end was cut by 5 bases, the J end by 10 bases, with 11 bases between. The CDR3 has 11 residues. CDR3 region: CASSAGDFYTF. In nucleotides, the CDR3 is TGTGCCAGCAGTGCCGGAGACTTCTACACCTTC.